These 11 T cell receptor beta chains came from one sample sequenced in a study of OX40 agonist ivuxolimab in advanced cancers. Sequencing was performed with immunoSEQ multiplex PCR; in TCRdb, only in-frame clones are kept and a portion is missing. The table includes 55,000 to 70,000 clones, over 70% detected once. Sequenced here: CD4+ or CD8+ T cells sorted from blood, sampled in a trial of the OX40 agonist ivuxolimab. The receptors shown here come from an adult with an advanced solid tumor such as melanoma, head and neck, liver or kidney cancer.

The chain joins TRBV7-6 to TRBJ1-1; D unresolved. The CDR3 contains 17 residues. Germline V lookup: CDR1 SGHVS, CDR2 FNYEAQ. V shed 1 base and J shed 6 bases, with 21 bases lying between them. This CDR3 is CASSLVVRGSGGSEAFF. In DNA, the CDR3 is TGTGCCAGCAGCTTAGTAGTTCGTGGCAGTGGAGGCTCTGAAGCTTTCTTT.

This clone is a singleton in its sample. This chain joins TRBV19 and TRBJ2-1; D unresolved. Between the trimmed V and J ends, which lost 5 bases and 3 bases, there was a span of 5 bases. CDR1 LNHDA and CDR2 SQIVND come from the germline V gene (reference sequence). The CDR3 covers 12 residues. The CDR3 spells CASSVSYNEQFF. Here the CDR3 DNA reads TGTGCCAGTAGTGTTAGCTACAATGAGCAGTTCTTC.

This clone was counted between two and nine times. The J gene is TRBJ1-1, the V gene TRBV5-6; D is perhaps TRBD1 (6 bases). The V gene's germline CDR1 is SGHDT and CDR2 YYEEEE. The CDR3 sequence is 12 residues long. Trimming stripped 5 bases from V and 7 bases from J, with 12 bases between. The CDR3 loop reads CASSVPRGEAFF. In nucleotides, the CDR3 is TGTGCCAGCAGTGTGCCCAGGGGTGAAGCTTTCTTT.

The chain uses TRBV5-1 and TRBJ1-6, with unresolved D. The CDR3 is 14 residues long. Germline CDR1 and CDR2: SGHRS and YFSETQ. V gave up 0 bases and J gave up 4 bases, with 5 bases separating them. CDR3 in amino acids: CASSLAVYNSPLHF. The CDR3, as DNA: TGCGCCAGCAGCTTGGCAGTGTATAATTCACCCCTCCACTTT.

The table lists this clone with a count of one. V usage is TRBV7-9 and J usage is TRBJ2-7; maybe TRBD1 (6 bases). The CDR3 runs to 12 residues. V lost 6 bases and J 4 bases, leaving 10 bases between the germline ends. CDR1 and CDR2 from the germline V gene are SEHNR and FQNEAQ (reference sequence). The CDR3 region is CASSPDRYEQYF. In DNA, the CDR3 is TGTGCCAGCAGTCCGGACAGATACGAGCAGTACTTC. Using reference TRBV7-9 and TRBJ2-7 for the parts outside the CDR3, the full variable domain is DTGVSQNPRHKITKRGQNVTFRCDPISEHNRLYWYRQTLGQGPEFLTYFQNEAQLEKSRLLSDRFSAERPKGSFSTLEIQRTEQGDSAMYLCASSPDRYEQYFGPGTRLTVT.

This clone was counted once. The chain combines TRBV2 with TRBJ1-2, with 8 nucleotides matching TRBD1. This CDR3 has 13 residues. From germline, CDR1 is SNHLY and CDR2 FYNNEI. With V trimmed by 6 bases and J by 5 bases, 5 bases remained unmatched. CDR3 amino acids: CASSPGGGYGYTF. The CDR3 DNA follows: TGTGCCAGCAGCCCAGGGGGCGGATATGGCTACACCTTC.

CDR3 DNA: TGTGCCAGCAGTGCCTTTTCGACAGGGAACACTGAAGCTTTCTTT. The encoded protein is CASSAFSTGNTEAFF. The J gene is TRBJ1-1, the V gene TRBV6-1; TRBD1 is a possible D gene (6 bases). There are 15 residues in the CDR3. V lost 4 bases to trimming and J lost 1 base, with 13 bases between them. Germline assignment: CDR1 MNHNS and CDR2 SASEGT.

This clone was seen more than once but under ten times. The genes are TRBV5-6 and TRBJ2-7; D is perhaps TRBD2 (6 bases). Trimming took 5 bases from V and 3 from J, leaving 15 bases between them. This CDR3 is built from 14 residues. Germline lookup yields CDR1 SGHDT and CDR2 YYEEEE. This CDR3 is CASSSSGRIYEQYF. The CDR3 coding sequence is TGTGCCAGCAGTTCATCAGGGAGGATCTACGAGCAGTACTTC.

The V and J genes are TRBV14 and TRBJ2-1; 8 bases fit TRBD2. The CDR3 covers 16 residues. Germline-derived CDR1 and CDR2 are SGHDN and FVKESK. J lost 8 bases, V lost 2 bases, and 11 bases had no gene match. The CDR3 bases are TGTGCCAGCAGCCAAAGGGCGGCGGGGGGCCGGGATGAGCAGTTCTTC. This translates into CASSQRAAGGRDEQFF.

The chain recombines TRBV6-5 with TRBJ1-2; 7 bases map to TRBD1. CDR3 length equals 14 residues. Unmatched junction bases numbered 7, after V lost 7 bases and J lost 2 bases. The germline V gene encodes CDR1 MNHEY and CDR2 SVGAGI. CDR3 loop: CASNTGAENYGYTF. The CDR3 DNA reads TGTGCCAGCAACACAGGGGCGGAAAACTATGGCTACACCTTC.

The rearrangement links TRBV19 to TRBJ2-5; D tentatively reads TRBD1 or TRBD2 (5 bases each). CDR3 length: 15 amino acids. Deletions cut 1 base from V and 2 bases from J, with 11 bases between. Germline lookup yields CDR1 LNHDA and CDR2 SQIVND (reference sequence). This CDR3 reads CASSIGGAKQETQYF. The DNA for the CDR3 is TGTGCCAGTAGTATAGGAGGGGCGAAGCAAGAGACCCAGTACTTC.